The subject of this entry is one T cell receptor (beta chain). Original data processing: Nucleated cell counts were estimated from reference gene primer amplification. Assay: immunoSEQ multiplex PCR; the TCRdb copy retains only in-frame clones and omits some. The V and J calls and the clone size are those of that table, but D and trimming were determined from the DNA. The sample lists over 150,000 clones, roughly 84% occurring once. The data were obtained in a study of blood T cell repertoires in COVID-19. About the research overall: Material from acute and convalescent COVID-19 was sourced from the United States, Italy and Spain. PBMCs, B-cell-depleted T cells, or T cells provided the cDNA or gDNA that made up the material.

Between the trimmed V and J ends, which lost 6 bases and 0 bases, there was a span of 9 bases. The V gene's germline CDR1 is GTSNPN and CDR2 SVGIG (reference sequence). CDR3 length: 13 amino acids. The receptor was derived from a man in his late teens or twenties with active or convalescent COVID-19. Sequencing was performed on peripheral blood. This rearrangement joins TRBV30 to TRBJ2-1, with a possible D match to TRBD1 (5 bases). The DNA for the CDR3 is TGTGCCTGCAGGACAAGCTCCTACAATGAGCAGTTCTTC. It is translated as CACRTSSYNEQFF.